These T cell receptor beta chains were read from a single sample in a study of beta chain features in type 1 diabetes. The table came from immunoSEQ multiplex PCR; TCRdb's copy has only in-frame clones and leaves some out. The table lists 150,000 to 200,000 clones, roughly 59% of them singletons, with about 0.091% in the top ten. Sequenced: naive CD4+ T cells from blood. The receptors come from a man between 25 and 39 years old with type 1 diabetes. Both conserved end residues are part of each CDR3. D genes are given only for firm matches. Clone sizes are given selectively: once, few, many, or a class where the clone is expanded.

D gene: NA
J gene: TRBJ1-3
clone size: few
V gene: TRBV28
CDR3 DNA: TGTGCCAGCAGTACTCGGGCCATATATTTT
CDR3 protein: CASSTRAIYF

D gene: TRBD2
J gene: TRBJ2-3
clone size: NA
V gene: TRBV4-3
CDR3 DNA: TGCGCCAGCAGCCAATTAGGAGGGAGGGGCGGCACAGATACGCAGTATTTT
CDR3 protein: CASSQLGGRGGTDTQYF

D gene: NA
J gene: TRBJ1-1
clone size: NA
V gene: TRBV29-1
CDR3 DNA: TGCAGCGTTGTTGGGCTCGAGAACACTGAAGCTTTCTTT
CDR3 protein: CSVVGLENTEAFF

D gene: NA
J gene: TRBJ2-7
clone size: NA
V gene: TRBV9
CDR3 DNA: TGTGCCAGCAGCGCCGGTCCTACCTACGAGCAGTACTTC
CDR3 protein: CASSAGPTYEQYF

D gene: NA
J gene: TRBJ2-7
clone size: NA
V gene: TRBV29-1
CDR3 DNA: TGCAGCGTTGTAGGGTTAGAGGACGAGCAGTACTTC
CDR3 protein: CSVVGLEDEQYF

D gene: NA
J gene: TRBJ2-1
clone size: NA
V gene: TRBV29-1
CDR3 DNA: TGCAGCGTTGAAGCGACAGTGAATGAGCAGTTCTTC
CDR3 protein: CSVEATVNEQFF

D gene: TRBD2
J gene: TRBJ2-3
clone size: NA
V gene: TRBV4-3
CDR3 DNA: TGCGCCAGCAGCCAAAGAGGGAGGGCAGATACGCAGTATTTT
CDR3 protein: CASSQRGRADTQYF

D gene: TRBD2
J gene: TRBJ2-7
clone size: few
V gene: TRBV29-1
CDR3 DNA: TGCAGCGTTGAAGGGGAGGGCTACGAGCAGTACTTC
CDR3 protein: CSVEGEGYEQYF

D gene: NA
J gene: TRBJ2-3
clone size: NA
V gene: TRBV9
CDR3 DNA: TGTGCCAGCAGCTCAGGTCGGCAGGGATGGGCAGATACGCAGTATTTT
CDR3 protein: CASSSGRQGWADTQYF

D gene: NA
J gene: TRBJ1-1
clone size: few
V gene: TRBV29-1
CDR3 DNA: TGCAGCGTTTCTTTGATGAACACTGAAGCTTTCTTT
CDR3 protein: CSVSLMNTEAFF

D gene: NA
J gene: TRBJ2-7
clone size: NA
V gene: TRBV4-3
CDR3 DNA: TGCGCCAGCAGCCAAGATCTGGGGGGCCCTAGCGAGCAGTACTTC
CDR3 protein: CASSQDLGGPSEQYF

D gene: TRBD1
J gene: TRBJ2-3
clone size: NA
V gene: TRBV29-1
CDR3 DNA: TGCAGCGTCGGACAGGGGGCTAGCACAGATACGCAGTATTTT
CDR3 protein: CSVGQGASTDTQYF

D gene: NA
J gene: TRBJ2-1
clone size: NA
V gene: TRBV11-2
CDR3 DNA: TGTGCCAGCACCCGGACAAGAAGCTCCTACAATGAGCAGTTCTTC
CDR3 protein: CASTRTRSSYNEQFF

D gene: TRBD2
J gene: TRBJ2-3
clone size: NA
V gene: TRBV7-9
CDR3 DNA: TGTGCCAGCAGCCCAATGACTAGCGGGGCTAGCACAGATACGCAGTATTTT
CDR3 protein: CASSPMTSGASTDTQYF